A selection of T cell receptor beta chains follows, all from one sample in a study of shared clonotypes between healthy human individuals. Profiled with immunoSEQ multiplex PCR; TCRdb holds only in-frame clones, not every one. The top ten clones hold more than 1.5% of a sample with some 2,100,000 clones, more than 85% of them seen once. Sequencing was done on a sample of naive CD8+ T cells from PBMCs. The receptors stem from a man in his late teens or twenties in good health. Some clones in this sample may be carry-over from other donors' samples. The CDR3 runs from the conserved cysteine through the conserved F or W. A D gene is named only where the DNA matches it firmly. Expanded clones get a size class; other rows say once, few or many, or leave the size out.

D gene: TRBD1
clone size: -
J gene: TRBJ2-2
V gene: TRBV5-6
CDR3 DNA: TGTGCCAGCAGCTTCGGGACAGCGAACACCGGGGAGCTGTTTTTT
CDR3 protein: CASSFGTANTGELFF

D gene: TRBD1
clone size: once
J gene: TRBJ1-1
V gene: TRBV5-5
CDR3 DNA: TGTGCCAGCAGTCCGCTAAAGGGGGCGCTAGGAACTGAAGCTTTCTTT
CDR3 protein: CASSPLKGALGTEAFF

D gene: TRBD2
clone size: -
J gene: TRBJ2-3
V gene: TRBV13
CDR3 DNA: TGTGCCAGCAGCGGGGGACTAGCGGGAGATACGCAGTATTTT
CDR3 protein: CASSGGLAGDTQYF

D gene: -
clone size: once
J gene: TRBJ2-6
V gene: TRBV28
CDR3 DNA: TGTGCCAGCAGCGGTTTAGGCAGCTCTGGGGCCAACGTCCTGACTTTC
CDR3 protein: CASSGLGSSGANVLTF

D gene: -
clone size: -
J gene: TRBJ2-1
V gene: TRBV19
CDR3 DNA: TGTGCCAGTAGTAGCCGGGACACTTACAATGAGCAGTTCTTC
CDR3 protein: CASSSRDTYNEQFF

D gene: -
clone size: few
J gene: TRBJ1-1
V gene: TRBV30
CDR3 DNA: TGTGCCTGGAGTGTACTCGGGGAGAACACTGAAGCTTTCTTT
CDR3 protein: CAWSVLGENTEAFF

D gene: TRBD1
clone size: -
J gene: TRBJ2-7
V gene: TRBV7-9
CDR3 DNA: TGTGCCAGCAGCGGAAACAGGGGCGTGAGCTCCTACGAGCAGTACTTC
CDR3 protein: CASSGNRGVSSYEQYF

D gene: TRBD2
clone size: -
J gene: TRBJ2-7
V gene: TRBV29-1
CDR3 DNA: TGCAGCGTTCGCGGGGGATGGCAGGGATCCTCCTACGAGCAGTACTTC
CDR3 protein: CSVRGGWQGSSYEQYF

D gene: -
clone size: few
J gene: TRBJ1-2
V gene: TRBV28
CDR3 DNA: TGTGCCACTACAGGGTATGGCTACACCTTC
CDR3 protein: CATTGYGYTF

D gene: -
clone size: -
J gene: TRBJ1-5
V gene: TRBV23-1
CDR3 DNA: TGCGCCAGCAGCCCCGCCAGGGACGGGCTCTTTAGCAATCAGCCCCAGCATTTT
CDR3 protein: CASSPARDGLFSNQPQHF

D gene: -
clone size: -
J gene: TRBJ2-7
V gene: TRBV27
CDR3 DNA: TGTGCCAGCAGTTTGACTATAGCGCGCGAGCAGTACTTC
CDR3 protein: CASSLTIAREQYF

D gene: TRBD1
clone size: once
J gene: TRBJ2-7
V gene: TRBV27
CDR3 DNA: TGTGCCAGCAGTCCACGAGGGACAGCCTCCTACGAGCAGTACTTC
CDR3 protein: CASSPRGTASYEQYF

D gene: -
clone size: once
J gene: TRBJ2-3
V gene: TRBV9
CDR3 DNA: TGTGCCAGCAGCGTAGATGTGAGCGGCACAGATACGCAGTATTTT
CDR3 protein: CASSVDVSGTDTQYF

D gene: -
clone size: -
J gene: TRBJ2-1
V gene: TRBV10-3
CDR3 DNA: TGTGCCATCAGTGAGGGGTGGGGTGAGCAGTTCTTC
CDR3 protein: CAISEGWGEQFF

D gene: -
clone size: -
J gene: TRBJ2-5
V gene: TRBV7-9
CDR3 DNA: TGTGCCACCGTGACAGGACAAGAGACCCAGTACTTC
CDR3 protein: CATVTGQETQYF

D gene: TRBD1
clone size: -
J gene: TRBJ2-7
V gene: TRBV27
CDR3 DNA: TGTGCCAGCAGTTTAAGGACAGGGGGAGACGAGCAGTACTTC
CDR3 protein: CASSLRTGGDEQYF

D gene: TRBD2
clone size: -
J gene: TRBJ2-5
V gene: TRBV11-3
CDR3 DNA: TGTGCCAGCAGCCAAAGGACTAGCGGTAGCCAAGAGACCCAGTACTTC
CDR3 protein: CASSQRTSGSQETQYF

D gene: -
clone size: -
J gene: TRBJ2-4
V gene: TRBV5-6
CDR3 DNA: TGTGCCAGCAGCTGGCGGGCACTGAAAAACATTCAGTACTTC
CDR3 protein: CASSWRALKNIQYF

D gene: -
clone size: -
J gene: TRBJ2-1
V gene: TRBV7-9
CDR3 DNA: TGTGCCAGCAGCTTAGCTTTCGGGAACTCCTACAATGAGCAGTTCTTC
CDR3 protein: CASSLAFGNSYNEQFF

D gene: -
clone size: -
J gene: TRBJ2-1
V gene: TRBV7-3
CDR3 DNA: TGTGCCAGCAGCTTAACCTCGGACTACTACAATGAGCAGTTCTTC
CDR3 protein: CASSLTSDYYNEQFF

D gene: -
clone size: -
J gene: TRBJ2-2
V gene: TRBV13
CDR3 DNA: TGTGCCAGCGTGGGGCCCGAGGCCGGGGAGCTGTTTTTT
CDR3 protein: CASVGPEAGELFF

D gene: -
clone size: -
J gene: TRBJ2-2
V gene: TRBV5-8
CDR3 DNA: TGTGCCAGCAGCTTGGACATGTGGCAGGGGAACACCGGGGAGCTGTTTTTT
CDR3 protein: CASSLDMWQGNTGELFF

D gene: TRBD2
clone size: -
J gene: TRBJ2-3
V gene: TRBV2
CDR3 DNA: TGTGCCAGCAGGGGGACTAGCGGGAGGGGCCCAGATACGCAGTATTTT
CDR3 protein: CASRGTSGRGPDTQYF

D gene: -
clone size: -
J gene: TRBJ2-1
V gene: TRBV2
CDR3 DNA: TGTGCCAGCAGTGAAGGGACAAGGACCAACAATGAGCAGTTCTTC
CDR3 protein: CASSEGTRTNNEQFF

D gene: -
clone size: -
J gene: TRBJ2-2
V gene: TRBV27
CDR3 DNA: TGTGCCAGCAGTTTACGGGGCCCCGGGGAGCTGTTTTTT
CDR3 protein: CASSLRGPGELFF

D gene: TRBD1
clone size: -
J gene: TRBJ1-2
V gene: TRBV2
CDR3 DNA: TGTGCCACCGCCAGGGGGGAGGGGCCAGAAAGCTATGGCTACACCTTC
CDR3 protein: CATARGEGPESYGYTF

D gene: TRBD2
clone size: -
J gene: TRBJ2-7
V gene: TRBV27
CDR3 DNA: TGTGCCAGCCGTCTGGGAGGGCATCGATCCTACGAGCAGTACTTC
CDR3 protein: CASRLGGHRSYEQYF

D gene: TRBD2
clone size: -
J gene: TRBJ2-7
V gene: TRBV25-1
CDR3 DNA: TGTGCCAGCAGCCCAACTAGCGCCGTCGAGCAGTACTTC
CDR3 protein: CASSPTSAVEQYF

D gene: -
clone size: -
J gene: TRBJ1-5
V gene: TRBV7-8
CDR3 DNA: TGTGCCAGCACATCCGGTAATCAGCCCCAGCATTTT
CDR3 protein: CASTSGNQPQHF

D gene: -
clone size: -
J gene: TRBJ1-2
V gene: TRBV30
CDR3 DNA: TGTGCCTGGAGTGCGGGGGGCTATTATGGCTACACCTTC
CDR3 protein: CAWSAGGYYGYTF

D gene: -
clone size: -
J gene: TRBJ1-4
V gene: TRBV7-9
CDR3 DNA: TGTGCCAGCAGCAATTCAGCGGTCAACTATAATGAAAAACTGTTTTTT
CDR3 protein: CASSNSAVNYNEKLFF

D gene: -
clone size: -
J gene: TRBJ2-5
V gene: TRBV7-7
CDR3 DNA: TGTGCCAGCAGTTTCCAGTATGGGGAGACCCAGTACTTC
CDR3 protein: CASSFQYGETQYF

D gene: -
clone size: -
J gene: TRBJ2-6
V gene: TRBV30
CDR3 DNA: TGTGCCTGCCCGCCCCGGGGAACAGGGTCCATGGGCCTCTCTGGGGCCAACGTCCTGACTTTC
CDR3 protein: CACPPRGTGSMGLSGANVLTF